A single sample gave rise to the 15 T cell receptor beta chains below, sequenced in a study of a mutant IDH1 vaccine in newly diagnosed glioma. Time point reported: week 35, safety follow-up. Doses consisted of 300 ug of mutant IDH1 20-mer peptide each, paired with topical imiquimod. Their antigens are not known. This table comes from immunoSEQ multiplex PCR, and its TCRdb copy is limited to in-frame clones, with some not included. The sample carries about 66,000 clones, about 73% recorded once. The sequenced sample was PBMCs, obtained from a glioma patient whose treatment included an IDH1 peptide vaccine. These receptor sequences come from a man aged 45 to 65 with glioma.

The rearrangement links TRBV7-9 to TRBJ2-7; the match to TRBD2 covers 7 bases. V lost 0 bases to trimming and J lost 2 bases; unmatched junction nucleotides: 4. Germline V CDR1 and CDR2: SEHNR, FQNEAQ (reference sequence). This CDR3 is 15 amino acids long. The CDR3 sequence: CASSLAPSGAYEQYF. The CDR3 nucleotides are TGTGCCAGCAGCTTAGCACCCAGCGGGGCCTACGAGCAGTACTTC.

This clone appeared a few times. J is TRBJ2-2 and V is TRBV27, with TRBD1 matching over 8 bases. The CDR3 totals 15 residues. The germline V gene has CDR1 MNHEY and CDR2 SMNVEV (reference sequence). Losses at the gene ends were 5 bases for V and 0 bases for J; bases not matched to a gene: 2. The CDR3 reads CASSRDRPNTGELFF. The CDR3 nucleotides read TGTGCCAGCAGTCGGGACAGGCCGAACACCGGGGAGCTGTTTTTT.

The rearrangement joins TRBV15 to TRBJ1-3, with TRBD1 matching over 7 bases. This CDR3 comprises 16 residues. The ends lost 0 bases at V and 2 bases at J; junction bases unmatched: 4. The V gene's germline CDR1 is LNHNV and CDR2 YYDKDF (reference sequence). CDR3 loop: CATSRDHGTAGNTIYF. The CDR3 DNA reads TGTGCCACCAGCAGAGATCACGGGACAGCTGGAAACACCATATATTTT.

The chain combines TRBV7-3 with TRBJ1-1; 8 bases match TRBD1. CDR1 SGHTA and CDR2 FQGTGA come from the germline V gene. The V segment lost 5 bases and the J segment 7 bases; nucleotides outside the gene matches: 12. The CDR3 spans 15 residues. Here the CDR3 reads CASSPGQGAQGEAFF. CDR3 nucleotide sequence: TGTGCCAGCAGCCCGGGGCAGGGGGCGCAGGGTGAAGCTTTCTTT.

The chain recombines TRBV5-1 with TRBJ2-7; the match to TRBD2 covers 9 bases. The CDR3 runs 14 residues. Germline V gene lookup returns CDR1 SGHRS and CDR2 YFSETQ. J was trimmed by 1 base and V by 2 bases; bases with no gene match: 1. DNA for the CDR3: TGCGCCAGCAGCTTTAGCGGGGGTTCCTACGAGCAGTACTTC. It specifies CASSFSGGSYEQYF.

This clone was detected a few times. One end of the junction varies from germline; a read error may be responsible. The chain is built from TRBV5-5 and TRBJ2-7, with 8 positions matching TRBD1. The length of the CDR3 is 13 residues. Germline V gene sequence: CDR1 SGHKS, CDR2 YYEKEE (reference sequence). The CDR3, as DNA: TGTGCCAGCAGCTTGGCCCAAGGACAGGGATTCCTCTTC. This gives the protein CASSLAQGQGFLF.

The chain is built from TRBV6-6 and TRBJ1-1; no definite D call. Germline V gene lookup returns CDR1 MNHNY and CDR2 SVGAGI (reference sequence). This CDR3 region has 13 residues. The V and J ends lost 4 bases and 7 bases respectively, with 13 bases between them. This chain's CDR3 is CASSSHPGGEAFF. The DNA of the CDR3 is TGTGCCAGCAGTTCCCACCCGGGAGGTGAAGCTTTCTTT.

The chain couples TRBV27 to TRBJ2-5; D tentatively fits TRBD1 or TRBD2 (6 bases each). The CDR3 contains 14 residues. V was pared by 6 bases and J by 2 bases, with 13 bases between. The germline CDR1 and CDR2 sequences are MNHEY and SMNVEV (reference sequence). As DNA, the CDR3 is TGTGCCAGCAGAAGGGGGGAGATTCAAGAGACCCAGTACTTC. Translated, it gives CASRRGEIQETQYF.

The rearrangement links TRBV4-2 to TRBJ1-6, with a possible D match to TRBD1 (5 bases). The CDR3 has 15 residues. Germline CDR1 and CDR2: LGHNA and YNFKEQ. V lost 1 base, J lost 9 bases, and 13 bases lay in between. The CDR3 sequence: CASSQASGKTSPLHF. The DNA for the CDR3 is TGTGCCAGCAGCCAAGCGTCAGGGAAGACTTCACCCCTCCACTTT.

To note about this clone: This may arise from a read error, as a much more abundant clone is one base away. The CDR3 is CASSGDNYGYTF. The CDR3 nucleotides read TGTGCCAGCAGTGGGGACAACTATGGCTACACCTTC. The chain employs TRBV2 and TRBJ1-2; possible D gene TRBD1, 5 bases. The germline gives CDR1 SNHLY, CDR2 FYNNEI. The CDR3 is made up of 12 amino acids. Trimming stripped 4 bases from V and 2 bases from J, with 5 bases between.

The rearrangement joins TRBV19 to TRBJ1-5; D may be TRBD1 (5 bases). The germline V gene has CDR1 LNHDA and CDR2 SQIVND (reference sequence). The CDR3 totals 14 residues. The germline V and J ends were trimmed by 1 base and 6 bases, with 10 bases remaining between them. The CDR3, as DNA: TGTGCCAGTAGTATAGGGCAGGGTACTCAGCCCCAGCATTTT. As protein: CASSIGQGTQPQHF.

This clone was observed once. CDR3: CATDSSGTSLGTQYF. CDR3 DNA: TGTGCCACCGACTCCTCCGGGACATCCCTCGGTACGCAGTATTTT. The V call is TRBV19, the J call TRBJ2-3, with D possibly matching TRBD1 (6 bases). V lost 10 bases, J lost 8 bases, and 25 bases lay in between. There are 15 residues in the CDR3. Per the germline V gene, CDR1 is LNHDA and CDR2 is SQIVND (reference sequence).

This clone was detected only once. V usage is TRBV28 and J usage is TRBJ1-1; the D is unclear. The germline gives CDR1 MDHEN, CDR2 SYDVKM. This CDR3 contains 14 residues. Trimming shortened V by 1 base and J by 1 base, and 7 bases separated the two germline ends. The CDR3 DNA sequence: TGTGCCAGCAGTTTATTAGCAGAGAACACTGAAGCTTTCTTT. Amino acids: CASSLLAENTEAFF.

The chain is built from TRBV13 and TRBJ1-1; D not certain. The ends were cut back, 6 bases at V and 0 bases at J, with 8 bases in the middle. The CDR3 length is 13 residues. Germline CDR1 PRHDT, CDR2 FYEKMQ (reference sequence). CDR3 amino acids: CASRPYMNTEAFF. CDR3 DNA sequence: TGTGCCAGCAGGCCTTATATGAACACTGAAGCTTTCTTT.

This sequence joins TRBV5-1 and TRBJ2-3; D is unresolved. This CDR3 region has 14 residues. Germline CDR1 SGHRS, CDR2 YFSETQ. Trimming removed 0 bases at V and 4 bases at J, with 9 bases between. CDR3 sequence reads: CASSLDSGSDTQYF. In DNA form, the CDR3 reads TGCGCCAGCAGCTTGGATAGTGGGTCAGATACGCAGTATTTT. Drawing the rest from reference TRBV5-1 and TRBJ2-3, the complete variable domain is KAGVTQTPRYLIKTRGQQVTLSCSPISGHRSVSWYQQTPGQGLQFLFEYFSETQRNKGNFPGRFSGRQFSNSRSEMNVSTLELGDSALYLCASSLDSGSDTQYFGPGTRLTVL.